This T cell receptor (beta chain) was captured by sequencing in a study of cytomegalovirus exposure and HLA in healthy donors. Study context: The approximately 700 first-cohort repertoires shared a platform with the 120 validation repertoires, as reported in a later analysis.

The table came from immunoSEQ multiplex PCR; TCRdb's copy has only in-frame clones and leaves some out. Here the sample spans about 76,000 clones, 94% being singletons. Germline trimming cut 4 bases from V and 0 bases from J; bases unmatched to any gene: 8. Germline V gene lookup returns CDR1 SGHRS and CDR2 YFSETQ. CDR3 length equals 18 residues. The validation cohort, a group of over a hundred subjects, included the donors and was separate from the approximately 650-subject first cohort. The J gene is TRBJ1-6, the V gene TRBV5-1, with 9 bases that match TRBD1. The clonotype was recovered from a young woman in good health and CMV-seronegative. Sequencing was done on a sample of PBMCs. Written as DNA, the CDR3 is TGCGCCAGCAGCCACCGGGACAGGGAGAGCTCCTATAATTCACCCCTCCACTTT. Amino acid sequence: CASSHRDRESSYNSPLHF.